A selection of T cell receptor beta chains follows, all from one sample in a study of blood T cell repertoires in COVID-19. Using immunoSEQ multiplex PCR, the repertoire was profiled, and TCRdb retains in-frame clones only, with some absent. The data contain approximately 320,000 clones, 87% of them seen just once; the ten biggest clones take up 8% to 9%. Input material: PBMCs or T cells enriched from blood (not recorded which). Receptor source: a woman aged 18 to 35 who had recovered from COVID-19. The CDR3 runs from the conserved cysteine through the conserved F or W. Each record gives: D gene, clone size, V gene, J gene, CDR3 protein, CDR3 DNA. A D gene is named only where the DNA matches it firmly. Some rows mark clone size as missing; the rest say once, few, many or name a class of expanded clone.

.	.	TRBV4-3	TRBJ2-3	CASSRNYRMGEDTQYF	TGCGCCAGCAGCCGAAACTACAGGATGGGTGAAGATACGCAGTATTTT
TRBD2	.	TRBV5-4	TRBJ2-2	CASSLFGTSTGELFF	TGTGCCAGCAGCTTGTTTGGGACTAGCACCGGGGAGCTGTTTTTT
TRBD1	.	TRBV4-3	TRBJ1-2	CASSQRFQGANYGYTF	TGCGCCAGCAGCCAACGATTCCAGGGGGCTAACTATGGCTACACCTTC
.	.	TRBV18	TRBJ1-1	CASSPPQGQLNTEAFF	TGTGCCAGCTCACCACCCCAGGGACAACTGAACACTGAAGCTTTCTTT
.	few	TRBV7-3	TRBJ1-1	CASSFSAGQSEAFF	TGTGCCAGCAGCTTTTCAGCGGGACAATCTGAAGCTTTCTTT
.	.	TRBV30	TRBJ1-2	CAWSTEPRVYGYTF	TGTGCCTGGAGCACGGAGCCCCGGGTTTATGGCTACACCTTC
.	.	TRBV18	TRBJ2-1	CASSPRAEREWFF	TGTGCCAGCTCACCGCGGGCGGAACGGGAGTGGTTCTTC
TRBD1	.	TRBV7-2	TRBJ1-2	CASASGTGSYYGYTF	TGTGCCAGCGCGTCGGGGACAGGGTCCTACTATGGCTACACCTTC
TRBD2	.	TRBV19	TRBJ2-1	CASSPVGAGVGNEQFF	TGTGCCAGTAGTCCGGTAGGGGCGGGAGTAGGCAATGAGCAGTTCTTC
TRBD1	once	TRBV5-4	TRBJ1-2	CASSPGQDFYGYTF	TGTGCCAGCAGCCCAGGACAGGACTTCTATGGCTACACCTTC
TRBD1	.	TRBV24-1	TRBJ2-1	CATSDPGQGYNEQFF	TGTGCCACCAGTGATCCGGGACAGGGATACAATGAGCAGTTCTTC
TRBD1	.	TRBV29-1	TRBJ2-7	CSVRGTGAYEQYF	TGCAGCGTTAGAGGGACAGGGGCCTACGAGCAGTACTTC
.	.	TRBV20-1	TRBJ2-7	CSAGTIYEQYF	TGCAGTGCTGGGACAATCTACGAGCAGTACTTC
.	.	TRBV7-2	TRBJ2-7	CASSLGLAQYEQYF	TGTGCCAGCAGCTTAGGGCTAGCCCAATACGAGCAGTACTTC
.	.	TRBV6-5	TRBJ2-5	CASSRKLVRETQYF	TGTGCCAGCAGCCGAAAACTAGTGCGAGAGACCCAGTACTTC
TRBD1	once	TRBV5-4	TRBJ1-3	CASSLGQGGTGNTIYF	TGTGCCAGCAGCTTGGGGCAGGGGGGCACTGGAAACACCATATATTTT
TRBD1	once	TRBV15	TRBJ1-2	CATSREPTGAYYGYTF	TGTGCCACCAGCAGAGAACCGACAGGGGCCTACTATGGCTACACCTTC
TRBD2	.	TRBV3-1/TRBV3-2	TRBJ2-7	CASSQGTSGYEQYF	TGTGCCAGCAGCCAAGGGACTAGCGGCTACGAGCAGTACTTC
.	.	TRBV12-3/TRBV12-4	TRBJ2-7	CASGQFYEQYF	TGTGCCAGCGGACAGTTCTACGAGCAGTACTTC
TRBD1	.	TRBV5-4	TRBJ2-3	CASSQGVATDTQYF	TGTGCCAGCAGCCAGGGGGTGGCGACAGATACGCAGTATTTT
.	.	TRBV5-1	TRBJ2-1	CASSLESRSSYNEQFF	TGCGCCAGCAGCTTGGAGTCGCGGAGCTCCTACAATGAGCAGTTCTTC
TRBD2	.	TRBV3-1/TRBV3-2	TRBJ2-7	CASSRSGLGAIYEQYF	TGTGCCAGCAGCCGATCGGGACTAGGAGCTATATACGAGCAGTACTTC
TRBD1	.	TRBV7-2	TRBJ1-2	CASNPDRVYGYTF	TGTGCCAGCAACCCGGACAGGGTCTATGGCTACACCTTC
.	.	TRBV19	TRBJ1-4	CASRSTGGSEEKLFF	TGTGCCAGTAGGTCCACCGGGGGTTCAGAGGAAAAACTGTTTTTT
.	.	TRBV18	TRBJ1-4	CASSPGQSNEKLFF	TGTGCCAGCTCACCGGGGCAGAGTAATGAAAAACTGTTTTTT
.	.	TRBV30	TRBJ1-2	CAWSVQGIRGYTF	TGTGCCTGGAGTGTGCAGGGAATACGTGGCTACACCTTC
TRBD1	.	TRBV7-2	TRBJ1-1	CASSQHFTGDTEAFF	TGTGCCAGCAGCCAACATTTCACAGGGGACACTGAAGCTTTCTTT
TRBD1	.	TRBV7-2	TRBJ1-2	CASSLGQGANGYTF	TGTGCCAGCAGCTTAGGGCAGGGGGCGAATGGCTACACCTTC
TRBD2	.	TRBV7-2	TRBJ2-1	CASSLVWGGYNEQFF	TGTGCCAGCAGCTTAGTCTGGGGGGGATACAATGAGCAGTTCTTC
.	.	TRBV28	TRBJ2-6	CASRERVGANVLTF	TGTGCCAGCAGGGAGCGCGTGGGGGCCAACGTCCTGACTTTC
TRBD1	.	TRBV25-1	TRBJ1-2	CASSEGQTYGYTF	TGTGCCAGCAGTGAGGGACAGACATATGGCTACACCTTC
.	.	TRBV7-2	TRBJ2-7	CASSLVPISVLSYEQYF	TGTGCCAGCAGCTTAGTCCCTATCTCGGTCCTCTCCTACGAGCAGTACTTC
TRBD2	.	TRBV2	TRBJ2-3	CATRTSGTDTQYF	TGTGCCACAAGGACTAGTGGGACAGATACGCAGTATTTT
TRBD1	.	TRBV29-1	TRBJ1-5	CSVRQGGNQPQHF	TGCAGCGTTCGACAGGGAGGCAATCAGCCCCAGCATTTT
TRBD1	.	TRBV29-1	TRBJ1-1	CSVAEGAVPGNTEAFF	TGCAGCGTTGCGGAGGGGGCCGTTCCGGGGAACACTGAAGCTTTCTTT
.	.	TRBV5-6	TRBJ1-2	CASSLEGQYGYTF	TGTGCCAGCAGCTTAGAGGGTCAGTATGGCTACACCTTC
TRBD2	few	TRBV4-2	TRBJ2-7	CASSHSWTGEGYEQYF	TGTGCCAGCAGCCATTCGTGGACGGGGGAGGGGTACGAGCAGTACTTC
.	.	TRBV5-5	TRBJ2-3	CASNPVRGLDTQYF	TGTGCCAGCAACCCCGTGCGGGGCTTGGATACGCAGTATTTT
.	.	TRBV4-3	TRBJ2-2	CASRAGLNTGELFF	TGCGCCAGTAGGGCAGGACTTAACACCGGGGAGCTGTTTTTT
.	once	TRBV5-6	TRBJ1-1	CASSSPIGTEAFF	TGTGCCAGCAGCTCCCCAATCGGGACAGAAGCTTTCTTT